The TCR beta chain described here comes from a study of blood T cell repertoires in COVID-19. Study as a whole: COVID-19 samples collected from the United States, Italy and Spain covered acute and convalescent phases. The cDNA or gDNA used as material had been derived from T cells, B-cell-depleted T cells, or PBMCs.

V lost 5 bases and J 5 bases, leaving 12 bases between the germline ends. CDR1 and CDR2 from the germline V gene are SNHLY and FYNNEI. The CDR3 totals 13 residues. Clones were read by immunoSEQ multiplex PCR, and TCRdb kept only the in-frame ones, dropping some. The top ten clones hold 7.3% of a sample with about 68,000 clones, roughly 91% of them seen once. Seattle's cohort entered during active infection and was followed longitudinally. The sample taken for sequencing was peripheral blood. This receptor was obtained from a man aged 35 to 55 with COVID-19, enrolled during active disease. V and J are TRBV2 and TRBJ1-1, with a weak D call TRBD1 (6 bases). This CDR3 is CASSIHDRTEAFF. DNA for the CDR3: TGTGCCAGCAGTATCCACGACAGGACTGAAGCTTTCTTT.